These 29 T cell receptor beta chains originate from one sample sequenced in a study of blood T cell repertoires in COVID-19. Assay used: immunoSEQ multiplex PCR; TCRdb lists only in-frame clones, some missing. The repertoire consists of 85,000 to 100,000 clones, with 75% to 90% occurring once and the leading ten covering under 8%. The sample was peripheral blood. The receptors come from a man in his 60s with acute or convalescent COVID-19.

V and J are TRBV7-9 and TRBJ1-5, with unresolved D. V gave up 5 bases and J gave up 3 bases, with 5 bases separating them. CDR1 and CDR2 (germline): SEHNR, FQNEAQ (reference sequence). This CDR3 region has 12 residues. This CDR3 is CASSILNQPQHF. CDR3 bases: TGTGCCAGCAGCATACTCAATCAGCCCCAGCATTTT. Full variable domain (remainder filled in from reference TRBV7-9 and TRBJ1-5): DTGVSQNPRHKITKRGQNVTFRCDPISEHNRLYWYRQTLGQGPEFLTYFQNEAQLEKSRLLSDRFSAERPKGSFSTLEIQRTEQGDSAMYLCASSILNQPQHFGDGTRLSIL.

The chain couples TRBV6-6 to TRBJ2-7; 12 nucleotides align to TRBD2. The germline gives CDR1 MNHNY, CDR2 SVGAGI (reference sequence). The CDR3 loop spans 14 amino acids. V was clipped by 7 bases and J by 1 base; unmatched bases: 2. The CDR3, as DNA: TGTGCCAGCACCGGACTAGCGGGATCCTACGAGCAGTACTTC. Translation: CASTGLAGSYEQYF.

This clone occurred a few times. The rearrangement joins TRBV7-9 to TRBJ1-4; perhaps TRBD1 as D (6 bases). The length of the CDR3 is 15 residues. Germline loops: CDR1 SEHNR, CDR2 FQNEAQ (reference sequence). Trimming cost V 6 bases and J 8 bases, with 19 bases left between them. This CDR3 is CASSFVDSLQEKLFF. Here the CDR3 DNA reads TGTGCCAGCAGTTTTGTGGACAGCCTTCAGGAAAAACTGTTTTTT. Full variable domain (outside the CDR3, taken from reference TRBV7-9 and TRBJ1-4): DTGVSQNPRHKITKRGQNVTFRCDPISEHNRLYWYRQTLGQGPEFLTYFQNEAQLEKSRLLSDRFSAERPKGSFSTLEIQRTEQGDSAMYLCASSFVDSLQEKLFFGSGTQLSVL.

This clone was seen only once. This chain uses TRBV3-1 (or the pseudogene TRBV3-2) with TRBJ1-5; 8 nucleotides match TRBD1. V trimming: 0 bases; J trimming: 6 bases; junction bases outside the gene matches: 7. This CDR3 has 16 amino acids. Germline V gene data show CDR1 as LGHDT and CDR2 as YNNKEL (reference sequence). The CDR3 loop reads CASSQDAGGKGQPQHF. DNA for the CDR3: TGTGCCAGCAGCCAAGATGCAGGGGGCAAGGGTCAGCCCCAGCATTTT.

V is TRBV7-9 and J is TRBJ1-3, with D hard to call. Germline V lookup: CDR1 SEHNR, CDR2 FQNEAQ (reference sequence). This CDR3 is built from 15 residues. V was shortened by 6 bases and J by 3 bases, with 15 bases between the two germline ends. Here the CDR3 reads CASSNAGSDGNTIYF. The CDR3 DNA reads as TGTGCCAGCAGTAACGCGGGGAGCGATGGAAACACCATATATTTT.

CDR3 region: CASSPGTSGSKNSYEQYF. DNA for the CDR3: TGTGCCAGCAGCCCCGGGACTAGCGGGAGTAAGAACTCCTACGAGCAGTACTTC. This rearrangement joins TRBV9 to TRBJ2-7; 14 bases are a match to TRBD2. V gave up 4 bases and J gave up 0 bases; unmatched junction bases: 9. The CDR3 runs to 18 residues. Germline V gene sequence: CDR1 SGDLS, CDR2 YYNGEE.

The chain joins TRBV7-2 to TRBJ2-7; D is uncertain. The CDR3 covers 14 residues. The germline CDR1 and CDR2 sequences are SGHTA and FQGNSA. The V end lost 3 bases, the J end lost 3 bases, and 12 bases lay between the germline ends. The CDR3 DNA reads as TGTGCCAGCAGCTTTTCGGTCCCAAACTACGAGCAGTACTTC. Encoded protein: CASSFSVPNYEQYF.

This clone appeared once. V gene TRBV6-5 combines with J gene TRBJ2-7, with D tentatively TRBD1 (6 bases). This CDR3 contains 11 residues. The V gene lost 8 bases and the J gene lost 6 bases, with 11 bases spanning the gap. Germline lookup yields CDR1 MNHEY and CDR2 SVGAGI. This chain's CDR3 is CASGWTAEQYF. For the CDR3, the DNA is TGTGCCAGCGGATGGACAGCCGAGCAGTACTTC.

The CDR3 nucleotides are TGTGCCAGCAGAGACAGACTCTATGGCTACACCTTC. Translation gives CASRDRLYGYTF. V is TRBV2 and J is TRBJ1-2; tentative D call: TRBD1 (5 bases). The CDR3 length is 12 residues. V was clipped by 6 bases and J by 4 bases, with 9 bases between them. The V gene's germline CDR1 is SNHLY and CDR2 FYNNEI.

V gene TRBV30 combines with J gene TRBJ1-4; 10 bases align to TRBD1. V was clipped by 3 bases and J by 5 bases; unmatched bases: 3. The CDR3 runs to 14 residues. Germline CDR1 reads GTSNPN; CDR2 reads SVGIG (reference sequence). The CDR3 DNA is TGTGCCTGGAGCCGGGACAGGGGAAATGAAAAACTGTTTTTT. Its translation is CAWSRDRGNEKLFF.

The rearrangement joins TRBV15 to TRBJ1-1; 7 bases map to TRBD1. Looked up from germline, CDR1 is LNHNV and CDR2 is YYDKDF (reference sequence). After removal of 4 bases from V and 4 bases from J, the junction contained 9 bases not matched to a gene. The CDR3 is 15 amino acids. The DNA for the CDR3 is TGTGCCACCAGCACAGCGACAGGGAGTGGCACTGAAGCTTTCTTT. It specifies CATSTATGSGTEAFF.

This clone was detected a few times. CDR3 DNA sequence: TGTGCCAGTAGTATTTCAATCACCGGGGAGCTGTTTTTT. Protein: CASSISITGELFF. The chain is built from TRBV19 and TRBJ2-2, with D unclear. CDR1 is LNHDA and CDR2 is SQIVND in the germline V gene (reference sequence). V was cut by 3 bases and J by 4 bases, with 6 bases left in between. The CDR3 totals 13 residues.

This clone has only a few counts. The rearrangement links TRBV5-1 to TRBJ2-7, with TRBD1 as a possible D gene (6 bases). The CDR3 totals 15 residues. Germline assignment: CDR1 SGHRS and CDR2 YFSETQ. The V gene lost 2 bases and the J gene lost 6 bases, with 18 bases spanning the gap. The CDR3 sequence is CASSLWGPPSGEQYF. In nucleotides, the CDR3 is TGCGCCAGCAGCTTATGGGGGCCTCCTTCCGGCGAGCAGTACTTC.

The chain has TRBV27 and TRBJ1-2; 12 bases line up with TRBD1. J lost 8 bases, V lost 5 bases, and 9 bases had no gene match. The CDR3 is made up of 15 amino acids. Germline V lookup: CDR1 MNHEY, CDR2 SMNVEV (reference sequence). The CDR3 region is CASSPAGTGGGGYTF. CDR3 DNA sequence: TGTGCCAGCAGTCCGGCCGGGACAGGGGGCGGCGGCTACACCTTC.

The V call is TRBV7-9, the J call TRBJ1-2; D may be TRBD1 (6 bases). The CDR3 has 14 residues. Germline V gene data show CDR1 as SEHNR and CDR2 as FQNEAQ (reference sequence). V lost 5 bases, J lost 0 bases, and 10 bases lay in between. CDR3 in amino acids: CASSPGVPNYGYTF. CDR3 sequence (DNA): TGTGCCAGCAGCCCAGGGGTTCCTAACTATGGCTACACCTTC. The variable domain in full, with the rest retrieved from reference TRBV7-9 and TRBJ1-2, is DTGVSQNPRHKITKRGQNVTFRCDPISEHNRLYWYRQTLGQGPEFLTYFQNEAQLEKSRLLSDRFSAERPKGSFSTLEIQRTEQGDSAMYLCASSPGVPNYGYTFGSGTRLTVV.

There are a few counts of this clone. The chain combines TRBV11-2 with TRBJ1-1; no definite D call. The V end was cut by 1 base, the J end by 1 base, with 13 bases between. Germline loops: CDR1 SGHAT, CDR2 FQNNGV. The CDR3 runs 16 residues. CDR3 DNA sequence: TGTGCCAGCAGCTTAGTCTCTCAGGCCACGAACACTGAAGCTTTCTTT. Translated: CASSLVSQATNTEAFF.

The gene calls are TRBV15 and TRBJ1-3; 8 nucleotides line up with TRBD1. With 4 bases clipped from V and 0 bases from J, the junction kept 5 bases outside the gene matches. This CDR3 region has 16 residues. The germline V gene has CDR1 LNHNV and CDR2 YYDKDF (reference sequence). In DNA, the CDR3 is TGTGCCACCAGCATCCGGGACAGGCCCTCTGGAAACACCATATATTTT. Translation: CATSIRDRPSGNTIYF.

The V gene is TRBV7-8, the J gene TRBJ1-2, with D perhaps matching TRBD1 (5 bases). Germline V CDR1 and CDR2: SGHVS, FQNEAQ. The CDR3 is 16 residues long. Trimming left V 3 bases short and J 4 bases short, with 18 bases between. The CDR3, as DNA: TGTGCCAGCAGCTTGTACAGGCCCTCCTCAACCTATGGCTACACCTTC. Translated, it gives CASSLYRPSSTYGYTF.

This sequence joins TRBV5-5 and TRBJ2-2, with a weak D call TRBD1 (5 bases). The germline V gene has CDR1 SGHKS and CDR2 YYEKEE (reference sequence). Deletions cut 5 bases from V and 1 base from J, with 9 bases between. The CDR3 runs to 14 residues. The CDR3 reads CASSQGQNTGELFF. For the CDR3, the DNA is TGTGCCAGCAGTCAGGGTCAGAACACCGGGGAGCTGTTTTTT.

The gene calls are TRBV30 and TRBJ1-1; maybe TRBD1 (6 bases). This CDR3 comprises 13 residues. Germline V gene lookup returns CDR1 GTSNPN and CDR2 SVGIG (reference sequence). V lost 0 bases to trimming and J lost 5 bases, with 10 bases between them. Written as DNA, the CDR3 is TGTGCCTGGAGTGTAACAGGGAAGACTGAAGCTTTCTTT. Protein product: CAWSVTGKTEAFF.

Only one count was recorded for this clone. This sequence joins TRBV30 and TRBJ1-4, with D tentatively TRBD1 (5 bases). The V and J ends lost 5 bases and 3 bases respectively, with 13 bases between them. Per the germline V gene, CDR1 is GTSNPN and CDR2 is SVGIG (reference sequence). The CDR3 is made up of 14 amino acids. CDR3 protein: CAWGAGYANEKLFF. The CDR3 DNA reads TGTGCCTGGGGGGCAGGGTATGCTAATGAAAAACTGTTTTTT.

The J gene is TRBJ1-2, the V gene TRBV4-1, with 8 bases matching TRBD1. The germline V gene has CDR1 MGHRA and CDR2 YSYEKL. With V trimmed by 2 bases and J by 7 bases, 12 bases remained unmatched. This CDR3 has 16 amino acids. The CDR3 sequence is CASSQPLQGARIGYTF. The CDR3 nucleotides are TGCGCCAGCAGCCAACCACTTCAGGGGGCGCGGATTGGCTACACCTTC.

This chain links TRBV5-6 with TRBJ1-2; D is unresolved. The CDR3 covers 15 residues. The V gene's germline CDR1 is SGHDT and CDR2 YYEEEE. The V and J ends lost 4 bases and 4 bases respectively, with 17 bases between them. CDR3 sequence: CASSAGDDDPYGYTF. The DNA of the CDR3 is TGTGCCAGCAGCGCGGGAGACGATGACCCCTATGGCTACACCTTC.

This chain links TRBV7-6 with TRBJ2-2, with D perhaps matching TRBD2 (5 bases). This CDR3 region has 14 residues. V was pared by 0 bases and J by 6 bases, with 8 bases between. Germline V CDR1 and CDR2: SGHVS, FNYEAQ. CDR3 in DNA: TGTGCCAGCAGCTTAGCAGGAGCGGCCGGGGAGCTGTTTTTT. Its translation: CASSLAGAAGELFF. Combining the CDR3 with reference TRBV7-6 and TRBJ2-2 gives the whole variable domain GAGVSQSPRYKVTKRGQDVALRCDPISGHVSLYWYRQALGQGPEFLTYFNYEAQQDKSGLPNDRFSAERPEGSISTLTIQRTEQRDSAMYRCASSLAGAAGELFFGEGSRLTVL.

The genes are TRBV9 and TRBJ2-7, with D perhaps TRBD2 (5 bases). In germline, CDR1 is SGDLS, CDR2 YYNGEE. The CDR3 sequence is 14 residues long. V gave up 4 bases and J gave up 0 bases, with 11 bases separating them. The CDR3 region has the DNA TGTGCCAGCAGCATAGGTAGCGCCTCCTACGAGCAGTACTTC. Its protein product is CASSIGSASYEQYF. The variable domain in full, with the rest retrieved from reference TRBV9 and TRBJ2-7, is DSGVTQTPKHLITATGQRVTLRCSPRSGDLSVYWYQQSLDQGLQFLIQYYNGEERAKGNILERFSAQQFPDLHSELNLSSLELGDSALYFCASSIGSASYEQYFGPGTRLTVT.

This clone was seen only once. The V call is TRBV10-2, the J call TRBJ1-1; unclear D gene. The germline V gene has CDR1 WSHSY and CDR2 SAAADI. The CDR3 length is 13 residues. Trimming removed 2 bases from V and 11 bases from J, with 15 bases in between. This chain's CDR3 is CASSEGGGSRAFF. The CDR3 DNA sequence: TGCGCCAGCAGTGAGGGTGGAGGGTCTAGGGCTTTCTTT.

Here the CDR3 DNA reads TGTGCCAGCAGTGACTTAAACTTATGGGGGCGCGTGGGTCAGCCCCAGCATTTT. Protein product: CASSDLNLWGRVGQPQHF. The chain uses TRBV6-4 and TRBJ1-5; a possible D gene is TRBD1 (6 bases). CDR3 size: 18 residues. Germline V CDR1 and CDR2: MRHNA, SNTAGT. The V gene lost 1 base and the J gene lost 6 bases, with 22 bases spanning the gap.

The chain couples TRBV28 to TRBJ1-5, with D hard to call. Trimming removed 8 bases from V and 5 bases from J, with 10 bases in between. The CDR3 totals 12 residues. The V gene's germline CDR1 is MDHEN and CDR2 SYDVKM. The CDR3 nucleotides are TGTGCCAGCGGAGGTTCCGATCAGCCCCAGCATTTT. It encodes CASGGSDQPQHF.

The gene calls are TRBV19 and TRBJ2-7; 8 bases agree with TRBD2. Per the germline V gene, CDR1 is LNHDA and CDR2 is SQIVND (reference sequence). Trimming cost V 3 bases and J 2 bases; bases outside gene matches: 6. The CDR3 is made up of 15 amino acids. The CDR3 DNA sequence: TGTGCCAGTAGTATCCAGGGGACTAGGGCCTACGAGCAGTACTTC. It specifies CASSIQGTRAYEQYF. Full variable domain (remainder filled in from reference TRBV19 and TRBJ2-7): DGGITQSPKYLFRKEGQNVTLSCEQNLNHDAMYWYRQDPGQGLRLIYYSQIVNDFQKGDIAEGYSVSREKKESFPLTVTSAQKNPTAFYLCASSIQGTRAYEQYFGPGTRLTVT.